The 26 T cell receptor beta chains below come from one sample, sequenced in a study of T cell clones after liver transplantation. Profiled with immunoSEQ multiplex PCR; TCRdb holds only in-frame clones, not every one. The data contain about 74,000 clones, about 80% of them singletons. The sequencing used CD4+ T cells from blood, collected before liver transplant. These TCRs come from a human donor who received a liver transplant.

The chain carries TRBV20-1 and TRBJ2-7, with D maybe TRBD1 (5 bases). The CDR3 consists of 11 residues. With 5 bases removed from V and 3 bases from J, the gap between germline ends came to 8 bases. The germline CDR1 and CDR2 sequences are DFQATT and SNEGSKA (reference sequence). The CDR3 is CSAPDSYEQYF. CDR3 nucleotide sequence: TGCAGTGCTCCTGACAGCTACGAGCAGTACTTC.

This rearrangement joins TRBV5-1 to TRBJ2-1, with unresolved D. CDR1 SGHRS and CDR2 YFSETQ come from the germline V gene. The CDR3 totals 11 residues. The ends were cut back, 0 bases at V and 8 bases at J, with 3 bases in the middle. The CDR3 DNA reads as TGCGCCAGCAGCTTGGAAGATGAGCAGTTCTTC. This codes for CASSLEDEQFF. Full variable domain (outside the CDR3, taken from reference TRBV5-1 and TRBJ2-1): KAGVTQTPRYLIKTRGQQVTLSCSPISGHRSVSWYQQTPGQGLQFLFEYFSETQRNKGNFPGRFSGRQFSNSRSEMNVSTLELGDSALYLCASSLEDEQFFGPGTRLTVL.

V usage is TRBV19 and J usage is TRBJ2-1; 8 bases are a match to TRBD1. Germline values: CDR1 LNHDA, CDR2 SQIVND (reference sequence). The V segment lost 1 base and the J segment 9 bases; nucleotides outside the gene matches: 8. CDR3 length equals 15 residues. The CDR3 is CASSIVLTGGSEQFF. The CDR3 DNA follows: TGTGCCAGTAGTATAGTTCTTACAGGGGGAAGTGAGCAGTTCTTC.

This CDR3 is CASSEVKGWANQPQHF. CDR3 DNA sequence: TGTGCCAGCAGTGAGGTGAAAGGGTGGGCCAATCAGCCCCAGCATTTT. The chain combines TRBV6-1 with TRBJ1-5; D remains unclear. Trimming took off 3 bases at V and 3 bases at J, with 15 bases between the two ends. The length of the CDR3 is 16 residues. Germline CDR1 reads MNHNS; CDR2 reads SASEGT.

This clone was seen ten or more times. The chain couples TRBV5-4 to TRBJ2-1, with D possibly matching TRBD2 (6 bases). Germline lookup yields CDR1 SGHNT and CDR2 YYREEE (reference sequence). V lost 5 bases, J lost 2 bases, and 11 bases lay in between. CDR3 size: 14 residues. CDR3 residues: CASRGGGAYNEQFF. As DNA, the CDR3 is TGTGCCAGCAGAGGCGGAGGGGCCTACAATGAGCAGTTCTTC.

This chain links TRBV6-5 with TRBJ1-1; 7 bases map to TRBD1. The CDR3 length is 15 residues. The V segment lost 7 bases and the J segment 4 bases; nucleotides outside the gene matches: 12. Germline V gives CDR1 MNHEY, CDR2 SVGAGI. CDR3 coding DNA: TGTGCCAGCACCCCCCCCAGGGGGAAGTTCACTGAAGCTTTCTTT. Residues: CASTPPRGKFTEAFF.

V and J are TRBV5-4 and TRBJ1-2; D remains ambiguous. Per germline, CDR1 SGHNT and CDR2 YYREEE (reference sequence). The CDR3 length is 15 residues. The ends were cut back, 5 bases at V and 1 base at J, with 15 bases in the middle. CDR3 nucleotide sequence: TGTGCCAGCAGTAAAACAGAAATTCGTAACTATGGCTACACCTTC. Protein product: CASSKTEIRNYGYTF.

The chain links TRBV27 to TRBJ2-7, with 8 bases aligning to TRBD2. The V and J ends lost 4 bases and 3 bases, in that order; junction bases with no gene match: 11. This CDR3 contains 16 residues. Germline CDR1 is MNHEY and CDR2 is SMNVEV (reference sequence). The CDR3 region is CASSSRGGLSLYEQYF. For the CDR3, the DNA is TGTGCCAGCAGTTCACGGGGGGGCCTATCCCTCTACGAGCAGTACTTC.

This sequence joins TRBV6-4 and TRBJ2-2; D gene unclear. V was clipped by 7 bases and J by 1 base, with 10 bases between them. This CDR3 spans 14 amino acids. Per germline, CDR1 MRHNA and CDR2 SNTAGT. For the CDR3, the DNA is TGTGCCAGCAAATTCCAGGAGAACACCGGGGAGCTGTTTTTT. It is translated as CASKFQENTGELFF.

This chain uses TRBV5-1 with TRBJ1-1, with D maybe TRBD1 (6 bases). V lost 7 bases, J lost 5 bases, and 15 bases lay in between. Germline V gene lookup returns CDR1 SGHRS and CDR2 YFSETQ. The CDR3 covers 13 residues. CDR3 sequence (DNA): TGCGCCAGCGGGGACACCGAAAGAACTGAAGCTTTCTTT. It specifies CASGDTERTEAFF. Together with reference TRBV5-1 and TRBJ1-1, the CDR3 gives the full variable domain: KAGVTQTPRYLIKTRGQQVTLSCSPISGHRSVSWYQQTPGQGLQFLFEYFSETQRNKGNFPGRFSGRQFSNSRSEMNVSTLELGDSALYLCASGDTERTEAFFGQGTRLTVV.

This sequence joins TRBV5-1 and TRBJ2-7; TRBD2 aligns across 11 bases. V shed 4 bases and J 5 bases; nucleotides not matched to a gene: 8. The CDR3 has 15 amino acids. Germline V lookup: CDR1 SGHRS, CDR2 YFSETQ. DNA for the CDR3: TGCGCCAGCAGCCCTTCTAGCGGGAGGTTAAACGAGCAGTACTTC. The encoded protein is CASSPSSGRLNEQYF.

J is TRBJ2-3 and V is TRBV18; tentatively, D is TRBD1 or TRBD2 (5 bases each). CDR3 size: 15 residues. In germline, CDR1 is KGHSH, CDR2 LQKENI. V was clipped by 3 bases and J by 10 bases, with 20 bases between them. The CDR3 loop is CASSPPGPAHTAQYF. The DNA for the CDR3 is TGTGCCAGCTCACCCCCGGGACCGGCTCATACTGCGCAGTATTTT. Supplemented by reference TRBV18 and TRBJ2-3, the full variable domain reads NAGVMQNPRHLVRRRGQEARLRCSPMKGHSHVYWYRQLPEEGLKFMVYLQKENIIDESGMPKERFSAEFPKEGPSILRIQQVVRGDSAAYFCASSPPGPAHTAQYFGPGTRLTVL.

V gene TRBV6-5 combines with J gene TRBJ2-7, with D maybe TRBD2 (5 bases). The germline CDR1 and CDR2 sequences are MNHEY and SVGAGI. V lost 7 bases, J lost 3 bases, and 16 bases lay in between. The CDR3 covers 14 residues. For the CDR3, the DNA is TGTGCCAGCAAATTAGCCAGCGGAAGCTACGAGCAGTACTTC. The encoded protein is CASKLASGSYEQYF.

The V gene is TRBV19, the J gene TRBJ1-1; tentative D call: TRBD1 (5 bases). This CDR3 has 15 residues. V was cut by 5 bases and J by 4 bases, with 17 bases left in between. Germline assignment: CDR1 LNHDA and CDR2 SQIVND (reference sequence). Here the CDR3 reads CASSDGPGGFTEAFF. DNA for the CDR3: TGTGCCAGTAGTGATGGCCCCGGGGGGTTCACTGAAGCTTTCTTT.

V and J are TRBV18 and TRBJ2-7, with 10 bases fitting TRBD2. The germline gives CDR1 KGHSH, CDR2 LQKENI. The CDR3 covers 13 residues. The trim removed 6 bases at V and 6 bases at J, leaving 5 bases unmatched. Written as DNA, the CDR3 is TGTGCCAGCTCGTCGGGACTAGCGAGCGAGCAGTACTTC. This sequence encodes CASSSGLASEQYF.

The chain employs TRBV19 and TRBJ1-5; possible D gene TRBD1, 5 bases. The V gene lost 5 bases and the J gene lost 2 bases, with 13 bases spanning the gap. CDR3 length: 15 residues. CDR1 LNHDA and CDR2 SQIVND come from the germline V gene (reference sequence). The CDR3 is CASSPSVGGNQPQHF. The DNA for the CDR3 is TGTGCCAGTAGTCCATCGGTGGGGGGCAATCAGCCCCAGCATTTT. Full variable domain (remainder filled in from reference TRBV19 and TRBJ1-5): DGGITQSPKYLFRKEGQNVTLSCEQNLNHDAMYWYRQDPGQGLRLIYYSQIVNDFQKGDIAEGYSVSREKKESFPLTVTSAQKNPTAFYLCASSPSVGGNQPQHFGDGTRLSIL.

The J gene is TRBJ2-7, the V gene TRBV5-1; 16 nucleotides agree with TRBD2. Germline V gene data show CDR1 as SGHRS and CDR2 as YFSETQ. This CDR3 is built from 16 residues. V shed 4 bases and J 2 bases; nucleotides not matched to a gene: 3. The CDR3 DNA follows: TGCGCCAGCAGCGCCGGGACTAGCGGGAGGGCCTACGAGCAGTACTTC. Amino acids: CASSAGTSGRAYEQYF.

The V gene is TRBV28, the J gene TRBJ2-7; 12 bases agree with TRBD1. The CDR3 spans 16 residues. The germline CDR1 and CDR2 sequences are MDHEN and SYDVKM. V gave up 3 bases and J gave up 3 bases; unmatched junction bases: 6. CDR3: CASSFAGTGGNYEQYF. In DNA, the CDR3 is TGTGCCAGCAGTTTTGCCGGGACAGGGGGCAACTACGAGCAGTACTTC.

The chain has TRBV5-1 and TRBJ1-1; TRBD1 agrees at 7 bases. CDR3 size: 13 residues. Trimming at V came to 4 bases and at J to 6 bases, leaving 6 bases not matched to a gene. Germline assignment: CDR1 SGHRS and CDR2 YFSETQ. CDR3 in amino acids: CASSLGTAAEAFF. The CDR3 DNA reads TGCGCCAGCAGCCTCGGGACAGCCGCTGAAGCTTTCTTT.

This clone has a handful of counts. The chain has TRBV7-9 and TRBJ2-5; TRBD1 matches at 7 bases. CDR1 is SEHNR and CDR2 is FQNEAQ in the germline V gene (reference sequence). This CDR3 has 15 amino acids. The J segment lost 0 bases and the V segment lost 4 bases, leaving 5 bases of the junction unmatched. The DNA of the CDR3 is TGTGCCAGCAGCTACCAAGACAGGGACCAAGAGACCCAGTACTTC. Protein: CASSYQDRDQETQYF.

J is TRBJ1-2 and V is TRBV2; 7 bases are shared with TRBD1. The junction had 5 bases not matched to a gene; V was cut back by 2 bases and J by 8 bases. The CDR3 is 13 residues long. Germline V lookup: CDR1 SNHLY, CDR2 FYNNEI. The DNA for the CDR3 is TGTGCCAGCAGTGAACAGGGGGTTCACGGCTACACCTTC. Its translation is CASSEQGVHGYTF.

The rearrangement uses TRBV5-1 and TRBJ2-2; D unresolved. The germline V gene has CDR1 SGHRS and CDR2 YFSETQ. Trimming removed 0 bases at V and 6 bases at J, with 6 bases between. The CDR3 has 13 amino acids. Here the CDR3 reads CASSLALSGELFF. The CDR3, as DNA: TGCGCCAGCAGCTTGGCCCTTTCCGGGGAGCTGTTTTTT.

The chain carries TRBV6-6 and TRBJ2-7; 7 bases map to TRBD2. This CDR3 contains 15 residues. The germline CDR1 and CDR2 sequences are MNHNY and SVGAGI (reference sequence). The V gene end was trimmed by 5 bases and the J gene end by 3 bases; junction bases not matched to a gene: 10. This CDR3 is CASSQAEAGHYEQYF. The CDR3 coding sequence is TGTGCCAGCAGTCAGGCGGAAGCGGGGCACTACGAGCAGTACTTC.

This clone was counted a few times. The chain has TRBV9 and TRBJ2-3; TRBD2 matches at 8 bases. CDR1 SGDLS and CDR2 YYNGEE come from the germline V gene. This CDR3 is built from 14 residues. The junction had 4 bases not matched to a gene; V was cut back by 1 base and J by 6 bases. The CDR3 nucleotides read TGTGCCAGCAGCGTACCAGCGGGAGCGGATACGCAGTATTTT. It codes for CASSVPAGADTQYF.

The chain employs TRBV11-2 and TRBJ2-1; 9 nucleotides agree with TRBD2. The CDR3 has 16 residues. The ends lost 5 bases at V and 3 bases at J; junction bases unmatched: 8. The germline CDR1 and CDR2 sequences are SGHAT and FQNNGV. CDR3 residues: CASSIYTAGGYNEQFF. The CDR3 DNA sequence: TGTGCCAGCAGCATTTACACAGCGGGAGGCTACAATGAGCAGTTCTTC. The variable domain in full, with the rest retrieved from reference TRBV11-2 and TRBJ2-1, is EAGVAQSPRYKIIEKRQSVAFWCNPISGHATLYWYQQILGQGPKLLIQFQNNGVVDDSQLPKDRFSAERLKGVDSTLKIQPAKLEDSAVYLCASSIYTAGGYNEQFFGPGTRLTVL.

The V and J genes are TRBV28 and TRBJ1-5; D remains unclear. Germline CDR1 reads MDHEN; CDR2 reads SYDVKM. CDR3 length equals 12 residues. V shed 6 bases and J shed 4 bases, with 7 bases lying between them. The CDR3 coding sequence is TGTGCCAGCAGCCTTGTGAATCAGCCCCAGCATTTT. The encoded protein is CASSLVNQPQHF.